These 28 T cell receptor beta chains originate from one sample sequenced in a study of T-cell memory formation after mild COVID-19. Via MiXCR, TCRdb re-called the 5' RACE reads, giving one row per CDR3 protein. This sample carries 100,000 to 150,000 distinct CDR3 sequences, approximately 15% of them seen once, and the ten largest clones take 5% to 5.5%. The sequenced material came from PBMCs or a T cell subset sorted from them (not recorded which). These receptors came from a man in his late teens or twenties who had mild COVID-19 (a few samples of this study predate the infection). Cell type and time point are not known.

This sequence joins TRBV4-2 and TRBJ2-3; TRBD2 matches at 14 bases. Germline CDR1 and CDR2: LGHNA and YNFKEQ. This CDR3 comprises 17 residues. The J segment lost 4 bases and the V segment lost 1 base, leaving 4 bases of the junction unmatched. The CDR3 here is CASSQGTSGGFSDTQYF. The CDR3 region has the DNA TGTGCCAGCAGCCAAGGGACTAGCGGGGGGTTTTCAGATACGCAGTATTTT.

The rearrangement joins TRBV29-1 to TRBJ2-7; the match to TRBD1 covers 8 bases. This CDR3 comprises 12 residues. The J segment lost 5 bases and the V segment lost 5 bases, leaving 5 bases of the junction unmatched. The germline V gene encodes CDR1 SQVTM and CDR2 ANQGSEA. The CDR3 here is CSVRAGGNEQYV. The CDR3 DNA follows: TGCAGCGTTCGGGCAGGGGGCAACGAGCAGTACGTC.

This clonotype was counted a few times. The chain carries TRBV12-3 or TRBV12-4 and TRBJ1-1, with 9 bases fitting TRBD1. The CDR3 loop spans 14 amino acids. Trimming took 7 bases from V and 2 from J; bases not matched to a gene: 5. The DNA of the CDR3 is TGTGCCAGCAACCCGACAGGGGGAAACACTGAAGCTTTCTTT. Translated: CASNPTGGNTEAFF.

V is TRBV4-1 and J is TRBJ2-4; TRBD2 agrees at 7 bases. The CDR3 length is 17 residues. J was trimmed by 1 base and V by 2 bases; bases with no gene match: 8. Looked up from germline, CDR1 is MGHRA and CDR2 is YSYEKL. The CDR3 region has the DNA TGCGCCAGCAGCCAACCTACCAGCGGGGAGGCCAAAAACATTCAGTACTTC. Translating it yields CASSQPTSGEAKNIQYF.

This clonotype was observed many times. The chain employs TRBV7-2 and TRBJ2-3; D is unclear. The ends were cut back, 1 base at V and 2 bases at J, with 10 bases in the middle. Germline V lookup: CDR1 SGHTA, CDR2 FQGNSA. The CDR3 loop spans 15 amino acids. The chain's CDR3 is CASSLGVGLTDTQYF. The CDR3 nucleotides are TGTGCCAGCAGCTTAGGTGTAGGGCTCACAGATACGCAGTATTTT.

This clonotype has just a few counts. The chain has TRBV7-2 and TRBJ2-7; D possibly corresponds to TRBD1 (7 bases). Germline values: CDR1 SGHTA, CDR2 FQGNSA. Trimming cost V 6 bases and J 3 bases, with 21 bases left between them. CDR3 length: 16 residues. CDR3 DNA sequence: TGTGCCAGCAGTCCAGGGGCGGGACAGAGATTCTACGAGCAGTACTTC. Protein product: CASSPGAGQRFYEQYF.

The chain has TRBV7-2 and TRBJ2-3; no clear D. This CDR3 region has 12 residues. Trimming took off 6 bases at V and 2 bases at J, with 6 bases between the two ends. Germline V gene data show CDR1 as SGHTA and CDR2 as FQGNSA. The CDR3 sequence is CASRRFTDTQYF. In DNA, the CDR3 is TGTGCCAGCAGGAGATTCACAGATACGCAGTATTTT.

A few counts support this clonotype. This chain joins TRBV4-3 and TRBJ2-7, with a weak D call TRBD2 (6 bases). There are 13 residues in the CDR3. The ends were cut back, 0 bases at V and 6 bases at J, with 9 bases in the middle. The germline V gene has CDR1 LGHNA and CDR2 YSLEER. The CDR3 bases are TGCGCCAGCAGCCAAGATCTGGGGGGCGAGCAGTACGTC. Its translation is CASSQDLGGEQYV.

Written as DNA, the CDR3 is TGTGCCAGCAGTACTAGTATAGGGAGTTATAATTCACCCCTCCACTTT. Translation gives CASSTSIGSYNSPLHF. V is TRBV6-5 and J is TRBJ1-6; D is unclear. This CDR3 has 16 residues. The ends were cut back, 5 bases at V and 4 bases at J, with 15 bases in the middle. Germline values: CDR1 MNHEY, CDR2 SVGAGI.

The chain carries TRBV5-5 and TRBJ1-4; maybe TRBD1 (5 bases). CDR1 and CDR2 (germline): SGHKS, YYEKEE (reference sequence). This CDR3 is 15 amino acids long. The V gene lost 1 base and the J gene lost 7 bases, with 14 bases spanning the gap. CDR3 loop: CASSLLRGKGEKLFF. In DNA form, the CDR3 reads TGTGCCAGCAGCTTGTTGCGGGGGAAAGGTGAAAAACTGTTTTTT.

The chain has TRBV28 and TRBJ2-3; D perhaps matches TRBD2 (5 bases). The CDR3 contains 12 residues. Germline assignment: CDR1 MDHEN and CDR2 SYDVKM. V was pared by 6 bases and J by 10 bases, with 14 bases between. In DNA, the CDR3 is TGTGCCAGCAGCCAAGGACTTTTCGCGCAGTATTTT. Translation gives CASSQGLFAQYF.

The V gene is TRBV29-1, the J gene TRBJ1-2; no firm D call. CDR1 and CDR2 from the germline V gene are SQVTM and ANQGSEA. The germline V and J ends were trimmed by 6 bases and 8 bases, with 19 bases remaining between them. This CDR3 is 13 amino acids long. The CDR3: CSVPRVGLSGYTF. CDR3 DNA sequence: TGCAGCGTGCCGCGGGTTGGACTTTCCGGCTACACCTTC. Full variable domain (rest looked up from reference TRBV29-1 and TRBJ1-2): SAVISQKPSRDICQRGTSLTIQCQVDSQVTMMFWYRQQPGQSLTLIATANQGSEATYESGFVIDKFPISRPNLTFSTLTVSNMSPEDSSIYLCSVPRVGLSGYTFGSGTRLTVV.

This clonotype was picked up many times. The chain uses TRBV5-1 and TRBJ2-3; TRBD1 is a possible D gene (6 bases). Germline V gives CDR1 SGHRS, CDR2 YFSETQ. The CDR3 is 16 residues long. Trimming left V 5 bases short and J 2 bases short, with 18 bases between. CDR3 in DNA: TGCGCCAGCAGGGCAGCGACAGGAGCTCCCACAGATACGCAGTATTTT. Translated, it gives CASRAATGAPTDTQYF.

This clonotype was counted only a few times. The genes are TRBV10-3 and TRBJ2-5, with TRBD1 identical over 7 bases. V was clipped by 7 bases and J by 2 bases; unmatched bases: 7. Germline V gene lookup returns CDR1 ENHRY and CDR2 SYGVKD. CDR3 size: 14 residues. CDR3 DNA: TGTGCCATCAAAGGGACAGACCTTCAAGAGACCCAGTACTTC. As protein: CAIKGTDLQETQYF.

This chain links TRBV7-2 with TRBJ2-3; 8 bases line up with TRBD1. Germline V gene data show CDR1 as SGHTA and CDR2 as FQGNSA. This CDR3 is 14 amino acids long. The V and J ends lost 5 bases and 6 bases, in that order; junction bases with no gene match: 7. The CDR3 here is CASSQDRVSDTQYF. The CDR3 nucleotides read TGTGCCAGCAGCCAGGACAGGGTTTCCGATACGCAGTATTTT.

CDR3 nucleotides: TGTGCCAGCAGTGGCGGATTAGAGGGACAGGGGGCTTTGGGCAATCAGCCCCAGCATTTT. Translation: CASSGGLEGQGALGNQPQHF. V gene TRBV2 combines with J gene TRBJ1-5; TRBD1 matches at 12 bases. Germline CDR1 reads SNHLY; CDR2 reads FYNNEI. The CDR3 contains 20 residues. V lost 4 bases, J lost 2 bases, and 15 bases stayed unmatched.

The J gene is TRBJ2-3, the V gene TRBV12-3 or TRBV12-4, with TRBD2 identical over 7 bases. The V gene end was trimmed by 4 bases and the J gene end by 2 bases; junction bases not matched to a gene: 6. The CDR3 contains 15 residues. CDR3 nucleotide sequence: TGTGCCAGCAGTTATGGGGGGGTTTTCACAGATACGCAGTATTTT. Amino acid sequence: CASSYGGVFTDTQYF.

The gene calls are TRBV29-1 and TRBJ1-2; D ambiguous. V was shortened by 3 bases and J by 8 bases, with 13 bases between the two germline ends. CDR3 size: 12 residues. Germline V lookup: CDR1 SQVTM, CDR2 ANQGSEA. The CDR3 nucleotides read TGCAGCGTTGAGGGCCGCGTGAGGGGCTACACCTTC. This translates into CSVEGRVRGYTF.

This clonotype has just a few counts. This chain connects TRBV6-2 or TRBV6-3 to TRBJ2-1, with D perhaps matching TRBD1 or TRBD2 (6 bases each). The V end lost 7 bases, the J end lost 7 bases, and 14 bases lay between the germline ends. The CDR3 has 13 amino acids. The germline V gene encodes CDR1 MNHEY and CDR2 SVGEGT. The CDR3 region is CASTLTRGNEQFF. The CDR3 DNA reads TGTGCCAGCACCCTGACTAGGGGGAATGAGCAGTTCTTC.

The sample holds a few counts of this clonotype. The CDR3 sequence: CASSLASGGQETQYF. CDR3 DNA: TGCGCCAGCAGCTTGGCATCGGGGGGACAAGAGACCCAGTACTTC. V gene TRBV5-1 combines with J gene TRBJ2-5; the match to TRBD2 covers 7 bases. The J segment lost 2 bases and the V segment lost 0 bases, leaving 4 bases of the junction unmatched. This CDR3 spans 15 amino acids. Per the germline V gene, CDR1 is SGHRS and CDR2 is YFSETQ.

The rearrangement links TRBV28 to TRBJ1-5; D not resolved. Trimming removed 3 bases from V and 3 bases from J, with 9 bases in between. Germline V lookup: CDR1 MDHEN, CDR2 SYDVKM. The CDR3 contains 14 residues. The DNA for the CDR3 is TGTGCCAGCAGTTTGGCAGGCCTCAATCAGCCCCAGCATTTT. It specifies CASSLAGLNQPQHF.

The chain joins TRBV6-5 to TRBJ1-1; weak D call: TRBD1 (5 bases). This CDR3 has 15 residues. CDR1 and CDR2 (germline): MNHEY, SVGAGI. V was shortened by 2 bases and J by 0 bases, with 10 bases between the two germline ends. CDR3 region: CASSYRARVNTEAFF. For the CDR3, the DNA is TGTGCCAGCAGTTACAGGGCCAGGGTGAACACTGAAGCTTTCTTT.

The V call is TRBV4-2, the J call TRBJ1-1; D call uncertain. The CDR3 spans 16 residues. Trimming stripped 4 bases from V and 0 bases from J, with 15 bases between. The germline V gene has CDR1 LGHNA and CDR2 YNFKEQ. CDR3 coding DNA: TGTGCCAGCAGCCTTAGCGGGCGGACCATGAACACTGAAGCTTTCTTT. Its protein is CASSLSGRTMNTEAFF.

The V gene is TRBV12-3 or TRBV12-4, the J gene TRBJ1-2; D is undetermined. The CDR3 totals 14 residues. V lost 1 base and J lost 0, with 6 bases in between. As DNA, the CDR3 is TGTGCCAGCAGTTTAGGACAACCTAACTATGGCTACACCTTC. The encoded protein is CASSLGQPNYGYTF.

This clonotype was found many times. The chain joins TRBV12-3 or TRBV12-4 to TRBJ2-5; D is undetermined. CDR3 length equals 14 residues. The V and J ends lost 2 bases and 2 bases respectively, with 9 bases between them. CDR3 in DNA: TGTGCCAGCAGTTTAAACTGGATACAAGAGACCCAGTACTTC. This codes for CASSLNWIQETQYF.

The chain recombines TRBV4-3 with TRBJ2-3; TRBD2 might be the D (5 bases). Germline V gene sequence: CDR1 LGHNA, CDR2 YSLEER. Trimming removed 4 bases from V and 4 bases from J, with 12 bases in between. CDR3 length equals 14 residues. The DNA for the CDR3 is TGCGCCAGCAGCCTCATCTCCGGGGCAGATACGCAGTATTTT. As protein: CASSLISGADTQYF.

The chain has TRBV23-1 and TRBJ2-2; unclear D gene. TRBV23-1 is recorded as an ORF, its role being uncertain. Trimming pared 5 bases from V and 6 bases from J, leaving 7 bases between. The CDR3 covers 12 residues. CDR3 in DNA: TGCGCCAGCAGTAAGAGAGCCGGGGAGCTGTTTTTT. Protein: CASSKRAGELFF.

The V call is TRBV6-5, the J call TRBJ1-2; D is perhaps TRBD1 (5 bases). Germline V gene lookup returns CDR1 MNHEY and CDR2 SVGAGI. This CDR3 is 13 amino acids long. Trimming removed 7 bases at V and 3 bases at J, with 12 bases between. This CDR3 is CASKSDRDYGYTF. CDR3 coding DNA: TGTGCCAGCAAATCCGACAGAGACTATGGCTACACCTTC.